The clone carrying this T cell receptor beta chain was observed a handful of times. Clinical symptoms, serum thyroxine and TRAb, thyroid ultrasound and orbital computed tomography together formed the diagnostic basis. PBMCs came from 9 to 10 ml fresh peripheral blood. The TCR beta CDR3 regions underwent amplification using RNA transcripts as the source. HTBI primers were employed in a first-round RT-PCR of the TCR CDR3. MiXCR was run by TCRdb on the multiplex PCR reads, yielding one entry per CDR3 protein. The sample carries hundreds of thousands of distinct CDR3 sequences, around 15% recorded once. This entry comes from a study of T cells in Graves' hyperthyroidism and ophthalmopathy. This CDR3 contains 18 residues. The germline CDR1 and CDR2 sequences are LGHNA and YSLEER. V dropped 0 bases and J dropped 7; count of bases not matched to a gene: 15.

The TCR originated in a woman between 18 and 30 years old with Graves' hyperthyroidism. The chain carries TRBV4-3 and TRBJ1-5; the match to TRBD1 covers 7 bases. Sequenced material: blood. The CDR3 loop is CASSQDKGRRGGYQPQHF. CDR3 DNA sequence: TGCGCCAGCAGCCAAGATAAGGGAAGGAGAGGGGGCTACCAGCCCCAGCATTTT.